What follows are 10 T cell receptor beta chains derived from one specimen sequenced in a study of response to subunit inactivated influenza vaccine (dated by TCRdb to between 2017 and 2018). Libraries were constructed by RT-PCR. Sequencing took place on an Illumina HiSeq 2500. The public reads were run again by TCRdb, first through fastp at Q25 and then through MiXCR, and only productive beta chains were kept. Each entry is one CDR3 protein sequence, shown with its most common DNA and genes. The sample table lists 300,000 to 350,000 distinct CDR3 sequences, about 20% of them with a count of one. About 9.3% of the sample lies in the top ten. The specimen comprised PBMCs from blood, sampled less than 22 months after vaccination. The receptor set was obtained from a man between 50 and 75 years old who received an inactivated influenza vaccine. Donor details come from another sample of the same person, matched by shared clones.

This clonotype was detected many times. As DNA, the CDR3 is TGTGCCAGCAGAAGAGGGAGCACTGAAGCTTTCTTT. This gives the protein CASRRGSTEAFF. The chain combines TRBV2 with TRBJ1-1; no firm D call. CDR1 is SNHLY, CDR2 FYNNEI, per germline. The length of the CDR3 is 12 residues. Trimming left V 6 bases short and J 4 bases short, with 9 bases between.

The chain joins TRBV4-3 to TRBJ2-6; 9 nucleotides align to TRBD2. CDR3 length equals 18 residues. After removal of 0 bases from V and 2 bases from J, the junction contained 5 bases not matched to a gene. CDR1 is LGHNA and CDR2 is YSLEER in the germline V gene. The CDR3 sequence: CASSQEPVAGAGANVLTF. The CDR3 bases are TGCGCCAGCAGCCAAGAGCCGGTAGCGGGGGCTGGGGCCAACGTCCTGACTTTC.

Many counts were recorded for this clonotype. The chain uses TRBV3-1 and TRBJ1-1; D is possibly TRBD1 (6 bases). The CDR3 is made up of 14 amino acids. Between the trimmed V and J ends, which lost 3 bases and 0 bases, there was a span of 8 bases. Germline loops: CDR1 LGHDT, CDR2 YNNKEL (reference sequence). The CDR3 loop reads CASSQDRLNTEAFF. The CDR3 DNA reads TGTGCCAGCAGCCAGGACAGACTGAACACTGAAGCTTTCTTT.

This chain connects TRBV20-1 to TRBJ2-3, with TRBD2 identical over 9 bases. The CDR3 spans 17 residues. Germline assignment: CDR1 DFQATT and CDR2 SNEGSKA (reference sequence). After removal of 0 bases from V and 4 bases from J, the junction contained 11 bases not matched to a gene. CDR3 loop: CSARDRRAGGGPDTQYF. The CDR3 nucleotides read TGCAGTGCTAGAGATCGCCGAGCGGGGGGCGGGCCAGATACGCAGTATTTT.

The V call is TRBV20-1, the J call TRBJ2-5; TRBD2 aligns across 10 bases. The CDR3 length is 14 residues. V shed 4 bases and J 7 bases; nucleotides not matched to a gene: 9. Germline CDR1 is DFQATT and CDR2 is SNEGSKA (reference sequence). The CDR3 bases are TGCAGTGCTACCCCGACTAGCGGGCAAAGGACCCAGTACTTC. Protein product: CSATPTSGQRTQYF.

About this clonotype itself: Without the conserved terminal phenylalanine or tryptophan, this CDR3 likely stems from a read error. This chain joins TRBV2 and TRBJ1-1; 7 bases are a match to TRBD1. The V segment lost 6 bases and the J segment 0 bases; nucleotides outside the gene matches: 4. Per germline, CDR1 SNHLY and CDR2 FYNNEI. The CDR3 sequence is 14 residues long. The CDR3, as DNA: TGTGCCAGCAGCCAGGGGGAAATGAACACTGAAGCTTTCTGT. It codes for CASSQGEMNTEAFC.

V gene TRBV11-2 combines with J gene TRBJ2-2; possibly TRBD2 for D (6 bases). The CDR3 has 18 residues. Trimming removed 3 bases at V and 6 bases at J, with 23 bases between. The germline CDR1 and CDR2 sequences are SGHAT and FQNNGV. The CDR3 spells CASSFSVGLALSSGELFF. CDR3 coding DNA: TGTGCCAGCAGCTTTAGTGTGGGACTGGCTTTAAGTTCCGGGGAGCTGTTTTTT.

This clonotype was seen ten or more times. The chain is built from TRBV4-1 and TRBJ2-3; 9 bases are a match to TRBD1. Germline V lookup: CDR1 MGHRA, CDR2 YSYEKL. The V and J ends lost 2 bases and 4 bases, in that order; junction bases with no gene match: 4. The CDR3 totals 15 residues. CDR3 DNA sequence: TGCGCCAGCAGCCAACTGACAGGGGGTGCAGATACGCAGTATTTT. Translation: CASSQLTGGADTQYF.

This chain uses TRBV20-1 with TRBJ1-2; D possibly corresponds to TRBD1 (5 bases). From germline, CDR1 is DFQATT and CDR2 SNEGSKA (reference sequence). The CDR3 is made up of 15 amino acids. The V and J ends lost 2 bases and 1 base respectively, with 14 bases between them. The chain's CDR3 is CSARFVQGYNYGYTF. The CDR3 nucleotides are TGCAGTGCTAGATTCGTTCAGGGATATAACTATGGCTACACCTTC.

V usage is TRBV20-1 and J usage is TRBJ2-5; 9 nucleotides match TRBD1. CDR3 length equals 13 residues. CDR1 DFQATT and CDR2 SNEGSKA come from the germline V gene (reference sequence). The V segment lost 6 bases and the J segment 5 bases; nucleotides outside the gene matches: 7. Written as DNA, the CDR3 is TGCAGTGCCAGGACAGGGGTGTCGGAGACCCAGTACTTC. Translating it yields CSARTGVSETQYF.